The 18 T cell receptor beta chains below all came from one sample that was sequenced in a study of blood T cells in healthy people across ages. Next came a second PCR, run for about 6 to 12 cycles, which used a sample-barcoded 5' primer along with a J-beta primer mix. TCRdb used MiXCR to reprocess the 5' RACE reads, holding one entry per CDR3 protein. The sample has about 1.6 million distinct CDR3 sequences; 30% to 40% are singletons. The material sequenced was blood. These receptors were collected from a woman younger than 45 in good health.

This clonotype has only a few counts. The chain has TRBV29-1 and TRBJ2-2, with D uncertain. The CDR3 extends over 14 amino acids. Trimming shortened V by 2 bases and J by 7 bases, and 14 bases separated the two germline ends. Germline CDR1 SQVTM, CDR2 ANQGSEA. CDR3 sequence (DNA): TGCAGCGTTGAACTGGGGAATGGTGTCGGGGAGCTGTTTTTT. Its translation: CSVELGNGVGELFF.

As regards this clonotype: Just one base apart from a much larger clone, this may be a read error. The chain carries TRBV6-4 and TRBJ2-1; D call uncertain. The CDR3 consists of 13 residues. Germline V gives CDR1 MRHNA, CDR2 SNTAGT. Trimming removed 3 bases at V and 9 bases at J, with 12 bases between. Here the CDR3 reads CASSEQEYAEQFF. CDR3 bases: TGTGCCAGCAGTGAGCAGGAGTACGCTGAGCAGTTCTTC.

In this sample, this clonotype turned up many times. Here the CDR3 reads CSGRQETQYF. The CDR3 region has the DNA TGCAGCGGCAGGCAAGAGACCCAGTACTTC. The chain couples TRBV29-1 to TRBJ2-5; D is unclear. The CDR3 runs to 10 residues. From germline, CDR1 is SQVTM and CDR2 ANQGSEA. Between the trimmed V and J ends, which lost 7 bases and 2 bases, there was a span of 5 bases.

In this sample, this clonotype turned up a few times. The chain carries TRBV5-5 and TRBJ1-1; D is uncertain. Per germline, CDR1 SGHKS and CDR2 YYEKEE (reference sequence). The CDR3 totals 15 residues. Trimming removed 4 bases at V and 1 base at J, with 14 bases between. CDR3 amino acids: CASSVRQGKNTEAFF. The DNA for the CDR3 is TGTGCCAGCAGCGTCCGACAAGGAAAGAACACTGAAGCTTTCTTT.

This clonotype was counted only a few times. V and J are TRBV20-1 and TRBJ2-7, with 7 bases fitting TRBD1. Germline CDR1 and CDR2: DFQATT and SNEGSKA (reference sequence). Germline trimming cut 6 bases from V and 0 bases from J; bases unmatched to any gene: 11. The CDR3 runs to 15 residues. CDR3 coding DNA: TGCAGTGCCTTACCCCCCGGGACAGTCTCCTACGAGCAGTACTTC. Its protein is CSALPPGTVSYEQYF.

This clonotype was recorded many times. The rearrangement links TRBV29-1 to TRBJ2-3, with D possibly being TRBD1 or TRBD2 (5 bases each). There are 13 residues in the CDR3. V shed 2 bases and J shed 5 bases, with 11 bases lying between them. Germline CDR1 is SQVTM and CDR2 is ANQGSEA. CDR3 coding DNA: TGCAGCGTTGAAAGGGACGCGGGAGATACGCAGTATTTT. It encodes CSVERDAGDTQYF.

The V gene is TRBV12-3 or TRBV12-4, the J gene TRBJ2-3; a possible D gene is TRBD2 (5 bases). The V gene lost 5 bases and the J gene lost 4 bases, with 13 bases spanning the gap. The CDR3 consists of 14 residues. This CDR3 is CASSRGRVADTQYF. Here the CDR3 DNA reads TGTGCCAGCAGTCGAGGGCGAGTAGCAGATACGCAGTATTTT.

As regards this clonotype: One junction end does not reproduce the germline sequence, and a read error may be involved. CDR3 residues: CASTTQGAGPSDEQYF. The CDR3 DNA follows: TGTGCCAGCACGACACAGGGGGCCGGGCCCTCCGACGAGCAGTACTTC. The gene calls are TRBV11-2 and TRBJ2-4, with 9 bases lining up with TRBD1. Judging by the DNA end, TRBJ2-7 fits better; the J call may be wrong. The germline gives CDR1 SGHAT, CDR2 FQNNGV. This CDR3 region has 16 residues.

This clonotype was recorded many times. The chain is built from TRBV4-1 and TRBJ1-2; D call uncertain. Germline values: CDR1 MGHRA, CDR2 YSYEKL. The CDR3 spans 13 residues. V was trimmed by 0 bases and J by 4 bases, leaving 6 bases between them. The CDR3 region has the DNA TGCGCCAGCAGCCAAGAGGGCGGCTATGGCTACACCTTC. It encodes CASSQEGGYGYTF.

V and J are TRBV24-1 and TRBJ2-1; D tentatively reads TRBD1 or TRBD2 (7 bases each). The CDR3 extends over 18 amino acids. Looked up from germline, CDR1 is KGHDR and CDR2 is SFDVKD. V dropped 3 bases and J dropped 7 bases, with 24 bases sitting between them. The CDR3 DNA sequence: TGTGCCACCAGTGATGTGCAACAGCGGGACAGCCGAGGGAATGAGCAGTTCTTC. It specifies CATSDVQQRDSRGNEQFF.

The chain combines TRBV5-1 with TRBJ2-5; D perhaps matches TRBD1 (6 bases). Trimming removed 2 bases at V and 5 bases at J, with 16 bases between. Germline lookup yields CDR1 SGHRS and CDR2 YFSETQ. This CDR3 is built from 15 residues. The CDR3 is CASSFDRPNQETQYF. The CDR3 DNA reads as TGCGCCAGCAGCTTCGACAGGCCTAATCAGGAGACCCAGTACTTC.

V gene TRBV7-6 combines with J gene TRBJ2-5; D is undetermined. The J call is in doubt because the DNA end fits TRBJ2-7 better. Germline CDR1 SGHVS, CDR2 FNYEAQ. The CDR3 contains 13 residues. The CDR3 here is CASSLSANHEQYF. The CDR3 DNA sequence: TGTGCCAGCAGCTTATCGGCTAACCACGAGCAGTACTTC.

The chain carries TRBV9 and TRBJ2-3; 8 nucleotides agree with TRBD2. Germline trimming cut 4 bases from V and 5 bases from J; bases unmatched to any gene: 9. The CDR3 has 15 amino acids. Germline CDR1 SGDLS, CDR2 YYNGEE. This CDR3 is CASSPSRGGQDTQYF. For the CDR3, the DNA is TGTGCCAGCAGCCCCTCCCGGGGGGGCCAAGATACGCAGTATTTT.

The sample holds a few counts of this clonotype. This rearrangement joins TRBV3-1 to TRBJ1-6; a weak D match, TRBD1 (5 bases). The germline gives CDR1 LGHDT, CDR2 YNNKEL (reference sequence). This CDR3 comprises 17 residues. With 2 bases removed from V and 5 bases from J, the gap between germline ends came to 16 bases. Here the CDR3 DNA reads TGTGCCAGCAGCCAAAGGCCCAGGGCAGCAGATAATTCACCCCTCCACTTT. Its translation is CASSQRPRAADNSPLHF.

This clonotype was detected only a few times. This chain joins TRBV5-1 and TRBJ2-3; 8 positions match TRBD1. This CDR3 comprises 15 residues. Germline CDR1 reads SGHRS; CDR2 reads YFSETQ. J gave up 2 bases and V 2 bases, and 4 bases lay outside the gene matches. The CDR3 bases are TGCGCCAGCAGCTTCAGGGGGCTGTTCACAGATACGCAGTATTTT. Amino acid sequence: CASSFRGLFTDTQYF.

This clonotype was counted only a few times. V gene TRBV10-3 combines with J gene TRBJ2-3; 8 nucleotides match TRBD2. V was pared by 10 bases and J by 6 bases, with 18 bases of the junction left unmatched. The CDR3 consists of 16 residues. Germline CDR1 is ENHRY and CDR2 is SYGVKD. The CDR3 sequence is CATLSLVSGSPDTQYF. CDR3 nucleotide sequence: TGTGCCACCCTTTCTCTTGTGAGCGGGAGTCCTGATACGCAGTATTTT.

This clonotype was detected many times. The chain combines TRBV4-1 with TRBJ2-5; no reliable D call. Germline V gene lookup returns CDR1 MGHRA and CDR2 YSYEKL. V was shortened by 3 bases and J by 4 bases, with 9 bases between the two germline ends. The CDR3 loop spans 13 amino acids. The CDR3 nucleotides read TGCGCCAGCAGCCAGTTCCCAAGAGAGACCCAGTACTTC. Translation gives CASSQFPRETQYF.

The chain carries TRBV7-9 and TRBJ1-2, with 7 bases identical to TRBD1. Germline loops: CDR1 SEHNR, CDR2 FQNEAQ (reference sequence). The CDR3 runs to 15 residues. V trimming: 1 base; J trimming: 4 bases; junction bases outside the gene matches: 6. The DNA for the CDR3 is TGTGCCAGCAGCTTAGATCGACAGGGCCCCTATGGCTACACCTTC. Translation gives CASSLDRQGPYGYTF.